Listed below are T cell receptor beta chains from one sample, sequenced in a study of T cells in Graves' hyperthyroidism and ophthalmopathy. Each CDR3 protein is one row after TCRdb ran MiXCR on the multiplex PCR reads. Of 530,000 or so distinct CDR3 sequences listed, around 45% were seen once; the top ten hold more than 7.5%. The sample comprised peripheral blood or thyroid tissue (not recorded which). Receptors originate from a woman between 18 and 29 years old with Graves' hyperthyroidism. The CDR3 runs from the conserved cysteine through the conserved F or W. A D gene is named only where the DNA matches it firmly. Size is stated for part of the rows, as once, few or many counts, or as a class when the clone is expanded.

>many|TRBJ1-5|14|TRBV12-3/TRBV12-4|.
CASSLPGLYQPQHF
TGTGCCAGCAGTTTGCCCGGGTTGTACCAGCCCCAGCATTTT
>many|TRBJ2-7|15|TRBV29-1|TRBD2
CSVPHPGRNSYEQYF
TGCAGCGTTCCCCACCCCGGGAGGAACTCCTACGAGCAGTACTTC
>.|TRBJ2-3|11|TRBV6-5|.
CASRRRDTQYF
TGTGCCAGCAGGAGGAGAGATACGCAGTATTTT
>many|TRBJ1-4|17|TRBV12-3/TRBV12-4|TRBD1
CASNHLGGTVTNEKLFF
TGTGCCAGCAACCACCTCGGGGGGACAGTGACTAATGAAAAACTGTTTTTT
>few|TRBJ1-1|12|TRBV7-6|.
CASRRGGAEAFF
TGTGCCAGCAGGAGGGGGGGTGCTGAAGCTTTCTTT
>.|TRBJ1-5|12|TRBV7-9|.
CASSLGGQPRHF
TGTGCCAGCAGCTTAGGGGGTCAGCCCCGACATTTT
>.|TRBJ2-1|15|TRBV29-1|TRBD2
CSVGTSGKGQSEQFF
TGCAGCGTTGGGACTAGCGGGAAAGGACAGTCTGAGCAGTTCTTC
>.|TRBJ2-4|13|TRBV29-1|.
CSVEGGEVDIQYF
TGCAGCGTTGAAGGAGGGGAAGTTGACATTCAGTACTTC
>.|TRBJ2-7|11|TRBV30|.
CAWSTGPEQYF
TGTGCCTGGAGCACAGGGCCCGAGCAGTACTTC
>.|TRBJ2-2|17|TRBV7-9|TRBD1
CASSGLGTGDGGGELFF
TGTGCCAGCAGCGGGTTAGGGACAGGGGATGGTGGCGGGGAGCTGTTTTTT
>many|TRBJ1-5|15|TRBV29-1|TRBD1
CSVTSGTGGNQPQHF
TGCAGCGTAACTTCCGGGACAGGTGGCAATCAGCCCCAGCATTTT
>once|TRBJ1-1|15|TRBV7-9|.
CASSLMTGANTEAFF
TGTGCCAGCAGCTTAATGACCGGGGCGAACACTGAAGCTTTCTTT
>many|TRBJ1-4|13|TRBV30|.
CAWASNPAGKLFF
TGTGCCTGGGCTTCAAACCCGGCAGGAAAACTGTTTTTT
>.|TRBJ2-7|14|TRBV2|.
CASSYRDLPYEQYF
TGTGCCAGCAGCTACAGGGACCTCCCCTACGAGCAGTACTTC
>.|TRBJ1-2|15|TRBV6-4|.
CASSDRGSQNYGYTF
TGTGCCAGCAGTGACAGGGGGAGCCAGAATTATGGCTACACCTTC
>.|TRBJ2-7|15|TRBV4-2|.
CASSLEDRPTYEQYF
TGTGCCAGCAGCCTGGAGGACCGGCCCACCTACGAGCAGTACTTC
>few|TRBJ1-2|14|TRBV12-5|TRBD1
CASGLWDSSNGYTF
TGTGCTAGTGGTTTATGGGACAGCAGTAATGGCTACACCTTC
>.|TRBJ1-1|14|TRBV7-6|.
CASSLIGSNTEAFF
TGTGCCAGCAGCTTAATTGGGAGCAACACTGAAGCTTTCTTT
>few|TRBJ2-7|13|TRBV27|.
CASGYRVTYEQYF
TGTGCCAGCGGATACAGGGTTACTTACGAGCAGTACTTC
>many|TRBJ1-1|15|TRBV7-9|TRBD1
CASRGVGTGVTEAFF
TGTGCCAGCAGGGGTGTCGGGACAGGGGTCACTGAAGCTTTCTTT
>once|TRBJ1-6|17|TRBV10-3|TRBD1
CAISESDRVVSHSPLHF
TGTGCCATCAGTGAGTCCGACAGGGTCGTTTCCCATTCACCCCTCCACTTT
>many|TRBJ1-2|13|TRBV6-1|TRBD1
CAIWTGSNYGYTF
TGTGCCATCTGGACAGGGTCAAACTATGGCTACACCTTC
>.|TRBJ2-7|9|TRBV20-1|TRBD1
CSASEGAEF
TGCAGTGCTAGCGAGGGGGCAGAGTTC
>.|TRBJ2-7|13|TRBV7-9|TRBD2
CASGQAGGDEQYF
TGTGCCAGCGGACAAGCGGGAGGGGACGAGCAGTACTTC
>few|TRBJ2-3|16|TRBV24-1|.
CATSDLGKEGTDTQYF
TGTGCCACCAGTGATTTGGGGAAGGAGGGCACAGATACGCAGTATTTT
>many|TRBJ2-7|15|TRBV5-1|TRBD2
CASSSLAGGTDEQYF
TGCGCCAGCAGCTCCTTAGCGGGAGGGACCGACGAGCAGTACTTC
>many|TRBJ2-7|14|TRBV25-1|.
CASSDVLDSYEQYF
TGTGCCAGCAGTGATGTCCTGGACAGCTACGAGCAGTACTTC
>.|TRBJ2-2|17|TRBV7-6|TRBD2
CASSLRLAGLRTGELFF
TGTGCCAGCAGCCTCAGACTAGCGGGATTACGTACCGGGGAGCTGTTTTTT
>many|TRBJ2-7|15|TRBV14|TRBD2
CASRASGPDSYEQYF
TGTGCCAGCAGGGCTAGCGGACCGGACTCCTACGAGCAGTACTTC
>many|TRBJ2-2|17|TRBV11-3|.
CASSLDGSILVSGELFF
TGTGCCAGCAGCTTAGATGGGAGCATTCTGGTGTCCGGGGAGCTGTTTTTT
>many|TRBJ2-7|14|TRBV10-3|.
CAISDSSTLNEQYF
TGTGCCATCAGTGACTCGTCGACCTTAAACGAGCAGTACTTC
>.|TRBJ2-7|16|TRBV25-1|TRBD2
CASEIPGLAVSYEQYF
TGTGCCAGCGAGATCCCGGGACTAGCGGTCTCCTACGAGCAGTACTTC
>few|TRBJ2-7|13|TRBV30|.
CAWHDSFTYEQYF
TGTGCCTGGCACGACAGTTTTACCTACGAGCAGTACTTC
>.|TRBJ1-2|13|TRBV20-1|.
CSAGIGGFYGYTF
TGCAGTGCTGGGATCGGGGGATTCTATGGCTACACCTTC
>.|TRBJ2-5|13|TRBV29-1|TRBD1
CTSSGQGEETQYF
TGCACCTCATCGGGACAGGGTGAAGAGACCCAGTACTTC
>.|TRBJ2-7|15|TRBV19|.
CASSILTGIAYEQYF
TGTGCCAGTAGTATTCTCACAGGAATCGCCTACGAGCAGTACTTC
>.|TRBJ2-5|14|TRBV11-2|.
CASSPRGRVVVQYF
TGTGCCAGCAGCCCTCGCGGCAGGGTTGTTGTGCAGTACTTC
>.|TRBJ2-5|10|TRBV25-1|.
CARGGETQYF
TGTGCCAGGGGTGGGGAGACCCAGTACTTC
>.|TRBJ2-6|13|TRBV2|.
CASSEWQANVLTF
TGTGCCAGCAGTGAATGGCAGGCCAACGTCCTGACTTTC
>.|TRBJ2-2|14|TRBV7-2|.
CASRGLLGAGELFF
TGTGCCAGCAGGGGGTTGTTGGGGGCCGGGGAGCTGTTTTTT
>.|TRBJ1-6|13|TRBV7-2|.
CASSPQGDSPLHF
TGTGCCAGCAGCCCCCAGGGCGATTCACCCCTCCACTTT
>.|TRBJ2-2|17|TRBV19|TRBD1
CASSTPGQLGFTGELFF
TGTGCCAGTAGTACACCGGGACAGCTAGGCTTCACCGGGGAGCTGTTTTTT
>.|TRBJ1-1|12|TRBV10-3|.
CAIGRGTNEAFF
TGTGCCATCGGTCGGGGAACTAATGAAGCTTTCTTT
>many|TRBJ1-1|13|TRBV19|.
CASKQNLNTEAFF
TGTGCCAGTAAACAAAATTTGAACACTGAAGCTTTCTTT
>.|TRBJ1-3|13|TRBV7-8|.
CASSSTVANTIYF
TGTGCCAGCAGCTCGACGGTGGCAAACACCATATATTTT